Below, one TCR beta chain is given with its context. Its target antigen remains unknown. Base qualities are not recorded, but no much larger clone differs from it by a single base. The library relied on the immunoSEQ multiplex PCR assay. A mixture of 60 forward primers for TCR Vbeta segments and 13 reverse primers for TCR Jbeta segments was used in the multiplex PCR. Amplification of the CDR3 region of rearranged TCR beta genes was performed with a multiplex PCR assay on genomic DNA. On the Illumina HiSeq System, the amplified TCR beta libraries were sequenced as 87-base-pair reads. The source study handled its data this way. Across the 600 to 700 repertoires, a later analysis counted 75 million to 90 million unique TCR beta chains, around 10 million of which were shared by at least two donors. Raw reads were error-corrected and collapsed into unique sequences by a nearest-neighbor algorithm in which closely related sequences were merged to remove PCR and sequencing errors. To assign V, D and J gene segments, CDR3 sequences were aligned to IMGT reference sequences. For a sequence to be retained, at least a six-nucleotide match to both a V gene segment and a J gene segment was required. A rearrangement counted as productive if the CDR3 had no stop codons and remained in frame with V and J, and every other rearrangement counted as non-productive. Following IMGT convention, CDR3 was defined as the stretch from the second conserved V-encoded cysteine up to the conserved J-encoded phenylalanine. The earlier analysis of about 610 of the donors excluded any sequence lacking an unambiguous match to a single V gene segment. In an earlier analysis of 587 of the donors, V segments were called functional above 56.7% productive rearrangements and were called segregating when the between-donor standard deviation exceeded 5%. To diagnose cytomegalovirus status from the catalog of TCR beta chain sequences, a statistical classification framework was built. In a later analysis, V and J genes were assigned by comparing TCR nucleotide sequences against IMGT/GENE-DB human TR gene sequences. A later analysis assigned CDR3 sequences and most-parsimonious VDJ recombination scenarios with the TCRdist pipeline. In a later analysis, every TCR beta chain was defined by the combination of its CDR3 amino acid sequence and its V-gene family, and reads without a unique V-gene family were dropped. In a later analysis, around 600 highly shared, low-generation-probability nucleotide sequences were removed to address suspected cross-contamination and a sequencing artifact. In a later analysis, a clonal expansion index for each public chain was calculated from normalized within-repertoire ranks of inferred template counts. A later analysis computed generation probabilities with a VDJ recombination model fitted to out-of-frame rearrangements, and checked the results against IGoR. In a later analysis, TCR-TCR, TCR-HLA and TCR-CMV co-occurrence was scored with hypergeometric tests, and a repertoire-size bias correction was applied to TCR pairs. In a later analysis, false discovery rates were estimated by permuting HLA or CMV assignments 20 times. In a later analysis, co-occurring TCRs were grouped with DBSCAN, and TCRdist sequence similarity was added when clustering was performed within HLA-allele-positive subsets. Repertoires with fewer than 30,000 or more than 120,000 public chains, plus five repertoires with anomalous nucleotide sharing, were excluded from co-occurrence clustering. TCRdb took over this immuneACCESS table, retaining in-frame rearrangements with V and J assigned. Such tables are incomplete; in checked studies, under half of the missing clones stem from an unresolved V gene, and the remainder is unexplained. The D gene and trimming were derived from the DNA, and the V and J assignments and clone size from that table. For this sample there are 150,000 to 200,000 clones; approximately 80% appear just once. More than 1.5% of the sample belongs to the ten largest clones.

The sample belongs to a study of cytomegalovirus exposure and HLA in healthy donors (dated by TCRdb to about 2017). As for the study more broadly: According to an earlier analysis of 587 of the donors, 150 million to 200 million T cells yielded 100 million or so unique TCR beta sequences and about 300 Gb of sequence data. Of the 300 to 400 genotyped donors, 65% to 90% fell in the genetic ancestry cluster associated with self-reported Caucasian donors. Class I and class II HLA loci were covered by the typing at four-digit resolution. A later genetic analysis used genome-wide SNP genotypes for about 60% of the 666 donors, treating that subset as a discovery cohort. Rather than using new phenotypic data, the later analysis identified candidate immune exposures from TCR beta sequences and from how often those sequences occurred across donors. High-throughput TCR immunosequencing, statistical association of individual TCRs with disease status, and machine learning were combined to predict cytomegalovirus infection status. The number of donors typed differed by locus, with about 629-640 for A, B, C, DRB1 and DQB1, roughly 520 for DQA1, 600 to 610 for DPA1, and around 460 for DPB1. An early release that covered about 600 HLA-typed donors contained 300 to 350 gigabases of sequencing data and tens of millions of unique TCR sequences. Roughly five DR-DQ haplotypes were handled as single units for association and clustering because linkage in the cohort was strong. An earlier analysis of around 580 of the donors used high-throughput TCR beta sequencing to judge whether each TCR beta V gene segment behaved as functional or pseudogenic. Along with the approximately 600-subject first cohort, a separate validation cohort of over 90 different subjects was used. In a later analysis, previously published TCR beta repertoires from fewer than 750 donors were re-analyzed and high-resolution HLA genotyping was added so that TCR occurrence patterns could be studied. The study was designed to test whether signatures of past pathogen exposure could be identified by cataloging public T cell receptors. Among 300 to 500 genotyped donors of the cohort, an average of roughly 230,000 unique TCR beta nucleotide sequences was sequenced per donor, of which about 18% were non-productive. Every discovery cohort repertoire had been produced on one sequencing platform. Using immunosequencing, the study profiled T cell repertoires from about 650 subjects and related those repertoires to cytomegalovirus serostatus. Donor age, sex, ethnicity and CMV serostatus were collected together with the repertoire data.

Results the study describes overall, beyond this receptor: It was suggested by the authors that the approach could potentially be generalized to other disease states and immunological phenotypes. The study listed 164 TCR beta chains as associated with cytomegalovirus. In a later analysis, several top co-occurrence clusters were reported to appear linked to parvovirus B19, influenza, CMV and Epstein-Barr virus. Broadly in line with IMGT annotations, most TCR beta V segments showed up in productive rearrangements about 87% or about 30% of the time in an earlier analysis of several hundred of the donors. The 87-base-pair reads could not distinguish some IMGT-functional V segments, including TRBV6-2 and TRBV6-3, so those segments were excluded. According to a later genetic analysis, donors in an Asian-associated ancestry cluster had fewer N-insertions in productive TCRs than the approximately 650-donor mean. When HLA alleles, especially DR and DQ, strongly co-occurred, TCR associations were difficult to assign to individual alleles. A cluster of highly shared sequence variants was judged likely to represent a technical artifact of the sequencing pipeline. Most CMV-associated TCR beta chains appeared to be HLA-restricted in a later analysis, and the HLA associations seemed to be driven largely by CMV exposure. In both the original and validation cohorts, the classifier was reported to diagnose cytomegalovirus status with high specificity and sensitivity. Sequencing depth was assumed to be roughly uniform across donors in the presence/absence analyses, though that assumption may not hold. A later analysis associated approximately 17,000 TCR beta sequences with specific HLA alleles at a false discovery rate of 0.05. A later analysis found that TCR association rates varied across HLA loci, with DRB1 alleles showing the most associated TCRs and HLA-C alleles the fewest. V-gene and J-gene trimming of TCR beta chains was associated with a missense DCLRE1C variant in a later genetic analysis, and the association was replicated in an independent cohort. Correlated functional status among segregating V segments might be attributable to linkage disequilibrium, but an unknown experimental factor could not be ruled out. About 17 rarely observed V segments, including chromosome 9 orphons, were excluded from the earlier analysis of some 590 of the donors because counts were too low. For the cohort, immune exposure information was limited to CMV serostatus. In vitro tests confirmed that a few of the cytomegalovirus-associated TCR beta chains recognize cytomegalovirus antigens. Because HLA typing was missing for some donors at each locus, association tests included only the typed subset. A further reported finding was that TCR beta sequences accurately predicted the HLA-A and HLA-B alleles for most subjects in the first cohort. Across donors, most TCR sequences were observed very rarely, whereas some public TCRs were present in many individuals. In a later analysis, HLA-associated TCR beta chains showed more clonal expansion and lower generation probabilities than non-associated chains that were equally common. In this cohort, only TCR beta chains were sequenced, and detectable features were limited by the absence of alpha or paired-chain data.

The CDR3 measures 12 amino acids from cysteine to phenylalanine. Solely the CDR3 DNA is kept, with 36 bases framed from the first base. The CDR1 and CDR2 encoded by the germline V gene (reference sequence) are SEHNR and FQNEAQ. Between the V and J ends, shortened by 3 bases and 4 bases respectively, the junction contains 3 bases. The cohort comprised more than 550 healthy bone marrow donors. At the time of sampling, all cohort members were nominally healthy, though unrecorded immune exposures were likely present. The donor tested CMV seronegative, placing the donor among the roughly 400 seronegative members of the cohort. Every donor gave a peripheral blood sample, and the peripheral blood mononuclear cells from that sample were used for TCR beta sequencing. The Qiagen DNeasy Blood Extraction Kit was used to extract genomic DNA from the blood cell samples.

This clonotype was sampled from a man aged 18-30 years in good health and CMV-seronegative. In this chain, TRBV7-9 is recombined with TRBJ2-2; a confident D gene designation cannot be given. Input material: PBMCs. The CDR3 reads as follows: CASSFITGELFF. The nucleotides read TGTGCCAGCAGCTTCATCACCGGGGAGCTGTTTTTT.